This T cell receptor (beta chain) was recovered during a study of early T cells in non-severe SARS-CoV-2 infection. CDR3 size: 17 residues. V trimming: 4 bases; J trimming: 3 bases; junction bases outside the gene matches: 12. The germline CDR1 and CDR2 sequences are LGHDT and YNNKEL (reference sequence). TCRdb passed the 5' RACE reads through MiXCR, listing each CDR3 protein once. Found here are some 82,000 distinct CDR3 sequences, 5.5% to 7.5% of them singletons; the top ten hold roughly 8%. The sample holds many counts of this clonotype. Sequenced: whole blood. This clonotype was obtained from an adult who was a healthcare worker with PCR-confirmed SARS-CoV-2 infection or an uninfected control (not recorded which). The rearrangement links TRBV3-1 to TRBJ1-2; 9 nucleotides match TRBD1. The DNA of the CDR3 is TGTGCCAGCAGCCCTCGGACAGGGGAGTTATTGGACTATGGCTACACCTTC. It specifies CASSPRTGELLDYGYTF. The whole variable domain, filled in from reference TRBV3-1 and TRBJ1-2, reads DTAVSQTPKYLVTQMGNDKSIKCEQNLGHDTMYWYKQDSKKFLKIMFSYNNKELIINETVPNRFSPKSPDKAHLNLHINSLELGDSAVYFCASSPRTGELLDYGYTFGSGTRLTVV.